This T cell receptor (beta chain) is from a study of T-cell reconstitution after alpha-beta-depleted transplantation in children. Study-wide results and limits: Two months or so post-transplant, alpha-beta T cells reportedly derived from several hundred expanded graft clones. Some patients' high day-60 TCRbeta diversity was attributed to recipient cells surviving conditioning.

This CDR3 region has 14 residues. Looked up from germline, CDR1 is LNHDA and CDR2 is SQIVND (reference sequence). The V segment lost 4 bases and the J segment 4 bases; nucleotides outside the gene matches: 4. This clonotype was counted a few times. Its antigen is undetermined. Unique molecular identifiers featured in how the TCRbeta library was prepared. MiXCR, run by TCRdb on the PCR reads, gives a single entry per CDR3 protein. The data show 140,000 or so distinct CDR3 sequences, around 8.5% seen once. Here the sequenced sample was PBMCs, mostly from graft donor cells, taken 180 days after TCRalphabeta/CD19-depleted stem cell transplant. The gene calls are TRBV19 and TRBJ1-1, with 9 positions matching TRBD1. This TCR was sampled from a female patient aged 2 to 10 who had a stem cell transplant for congenital amegakaryocytic thrombocytopenia, so the T cells may come from the graft donor. The CDR3 here is CASSKWDRATEAFF. CDR3 sequence (DNA): TGTGCCAGTAGTAAATGGGACAGGGCCACTGAAGCTTTCTTT.